The rows below give T cell receptor beta chains drawn from one sample of a study of regulatory T cells in long-lasting Graves disease. MiXCR, applied by TCRdb to the multiplex PCR reads, yields one record per CDR3 protein. The sample yields under 250,000 distinct CDR3 sequences, roughly a fifth seen once. The sample consisted of peripheral blood mononuclear cells (PBMCs), taken at new diagnosis, from a patient treated with antithyroid drugs. These TCRs come from a female donor with Graves disease. The CDR3 runs from the conserved cysteine through the conserved F or W. Each record gives: D gene, clone size, V gene, J gene, CDR3 protein, CDR3 DNA. The D gene is left open where the match is weak. Size is omitted from some rows. Given values are once, few, many or a class for expanded clones.

d_call: NA; clone_size: few; v_call: TRBV6-1; j_call: TRBJ1-2; cdr3_aa: CAIKGRDVYGYTF; cdr3_nt: TGTGCCATCAAGGGGCGGGACGTCTATGGCTACACCTTC
d_call: TRBD1; clone_size: many; v_call: TRBV12-3/TRBV12-4; j_call: TRBJ2-1; cdr3_aa: CASIQGTDYNEQFF; cdr3_nt: TGTGCCAGCATTCAGGGGACAGACTACAATGAGCAGTTCTTC
d_call: NA; clone_size: many; v_call: TRBV11-3; j_call: TRBJ1-1; cdr3_aa: CASSPALRREAFF; cdr3_nt: TGTGCCAGCAGCCCCGCTTTACGGCGGGAAGCTTTCTTT
d_call: TRBD1; clone_size: NA; v_call: TRBV5-5; j_call: TRBJ2-7; cdr3_aa: CASSPTGTGAFYEQYF; cdr3_nt: TGTGCCAGCAGCCCGACCGGGACAGGGGCTTTCTACGAGCAGTACTTC
d_call: TRBD1; clone_size: NA; v_call: TRBV29-1; j_call: TRBJ2-7; cdr3_aa: CSVEDQGAYEQYF; cdr3_nt: TGCAGCGTTGAAGATCAGGGGGCTTACGAGCAGTACTTC
d_call: NA; clone_size: NA; v_call: TRBV12-3/TRBV12-4; j_call: TRBJ2-7; cdr3_aa: CASSSRGYEQYF; cdr3_nt: TGTGCCAGCAGTTCCAGGGGCTACGAGCAGTACTTC
d_call: NA; clone_size: many; v_call: TRBV20-1; j_call: TRBJ2-7; cdr3_aa: CSARARDSNHYEQYF; cdr3_nt: TGCAGTGCTCGAGCCCGGGACTCAAACCACTACGAGCAGTACTTC
d_call: NA; clone_size: many; v_call: TRBV11-3; j_call: TRBJ2-1; cdr3_aa: CASSPSVQVYEQFF; cdr3_nt: TGTGCCAGCAGTCCTAGCGTACAGGTGTATGAGCAGTTCTTC
d_call: NA; clone_size: few; v_call: TRBV19; j_call: TRBJ2-2; cdr3_aa: CASSDNGDSGGELFF; cdr3_nt: TGTGCCAGTAGCGACAATGGGGACTCGGGCGGGGAGCTGTTTTTT
d_call: NA; clone_size: many; v_call: TRBV12-3/TRBV12-4; j_call: TRBJ2-7; cdr3_aa: CASSLYRDEQYF; cdr3_nt: TGTGCCAGCAGTTTGTACAGGGACGAGCAGTACTTC
d_call: NA; clone_size: many; v_call: TRBV7-6; j_call: TRBJ2-1; cdr3_aa: CASSRTQEAGAYYNEQFF; cdr3_nt: TGTGCCAGCAGCCGTACCCAGGAGGCAGGGGCGTACTACAATGAGCAGTTCTTC
d_call: TRBD2; clone_size: few; v_call: TRBV20-1; j_call: TRBJ2-5; cdr3_aa: CSARHPLADQETQYF; cdr3_nt: TGCAGTGCTAGACACCCACTAGCGGACCAAGAGACCCAGTACTTC
d_call: TRBD2; clone_size: few; v_call: TRBV4-3; j_call: TRBJ2-1; cdr3_aa: CASSQGTSGRLNEQFF; cdr3_nt: TGCGCCAGCAGCCAAGGGACTAGCGGGAGGCTTAATGAGCAGTTCTTC
d_call: NA; clone_size: NA; v_call: TRBV4-2; j_call: TRBJ2-2; cdr3_aa: CASSRNIREGDTGELFF; cdr3_nt: TGTGCCAGCAGCCGAAATATTAGAGAGGGGGACACCGGGGAGCTGTTTTTT
d_call: NA; clone_size: many; v_call: TRBV13; j_call: TRBJ2-3; cdr3_aa: CASSLAASRDTQYF; cdr3_nt: TGTGCCAGCAGCTTAGCTGCCTCACGGGATACGCAGTATTTT
d_call: NA; clone_size: many; v_call: TRBV12-3/TRBV12-4; j_call: TRBJ1-1; cdr3_aa: CASSPDANTEAFF; cdr3_nt: TGTGCCAGCAGTCCGGACGCTAACACTGAAGCTTTCTTT
d_call: TRBD2; clone_size: NA; v_call: TRBV7-3; j_call: TRBJ2-3; cdr3_aa: CASSLTLSFGAGGQDTQYF; cdr3_nt: TGTGCCAGCAGCTTAACGCTTTCGTTCGGGGCGGGGGGGCAAGATACGCAGTATTTT
d_call: NA; clone_size: many; v_call: TRBV20-1; j_call: TRBJ2-5; cdr3_aa: CSARDRTEQETQYF; cdr3_nt: TGCAGTGCTAGAGATCGGACGGAGCAAGAGACCCAGTACTTC
d_call: NA; clone_size: many; v_call: TRBV12-3/TRBV12-4; j_call: TRBJ1-1; cdr3_aa: CASSDDSIEAFF; cdr3_nt: TGTGCCAGCAGTGATGACAGCATTGAAGCTTTCTTT
d_call: NA; clone_size: many; v_call: TRBV11-2; j_call: TRBJ1-3; cdr3_aa: CASSSDSSGNTIYF; cdr3_nt: TGTGCCAGCAGCTCCGACAGCTCTGGAAACACCATATATTTT
d_call: TRBD1; clone_size: NA; v_call: TRBV7-2; j_call: TRBJ1-1; cdr3_aa: CASSPDRDMNTEAFF; cdr3_nt: TGTGCCAGCAGCCCGGACAGGGATATGAACACTGAAGCTTTCTTT
d_call: TRBD2; clone_size: many; v_call: TRBV6-1; j_call: TRBJ2-3; cdr3_aa: CASTETSPDTQYF; cdr3_nt: TGTGCCAGCACCGAGACTAGCCCAGATACGCAGTATTTT
d_call: NA; clone_size: many; v_call: TRBV6-2/TRBV6-3; j_call: TRBJ2-1; cdr3_aa: CASTDYLSSYNEQFF; cdr3_nt: TGTGCCAGCACGGACTATTTGAGCTCCTACAATGAGCAGTTCTTC
d_call: NA; clone_size: many; v_call: TRBV7-2; j_call: TRBJ2-7; cdr3_aa: CASSLAQVYEQYF; cdr3_nt: TGTGCCAGCAGCTTAGCGCAGGTTTACGAGCAGTACTTC
d_call: NA; clone_size: many; v_call: TRBV6-2/TRBV6-3; j_call: TRBJ1-3; cdr3_aa: CASTQIEGNTIYF; cdr3_nt: TGTGCCAGCACCCAAATAGAGGGAAACACCATATATTTT
d_call: NA; clone_size: few; v_call: TRBV15; j_call: TRBJ2-1; cdr3_aa: CATSRDVGSYNEQFF; cdr3_nt: TGTGCCACCAGCAGAGATGTGGGGTCCTACAATGAGCAGTTCTTC
d_call: TRBD1; clone_size: many; v_call: TRBV28; j_call: TRBJ1-4; cdr3_aa: CASSPTGTLEKLFF; cdr3_nt: TGTGCCAGCAGTCCGACAGGGACTCTCGAAAAACTGTTTTTT
d_call: TRBD1; clone_size: many; v_call: TRBV28; j_call: TRBJ1-5; cdr3_aa: CASSLISRTGVRQPQHF; cdr3_nt: TGTGCCAGCAGTTTAATATCCCGGACAGGCGTCAGGCAGCCCCAGCATTTT
d_call: TRBD2; clone_size: many; v_call: TRBV7-9; j_call: TRBJ2-3; cdr3_aa: CASSLGGASDTQYF; cdr3_nt: TGTGCCAGCAGTCTCGGGGGGGCCTCGGATACGCAGTATTTT
d_call: TRBD2; clone_size: many; v_call: TRBV10-1; j_call: TRBJ2-7; cdr3_aa: CASSRGLAGAVEQYF; cdr3_nt: TGCGCCAGCAGCAGAGGCTTAGCGGGAGCCGTCGAGCAGTACTTC
d_call: TRBD1; clone_size: many; v_call: TRBV28; j_call: TRBJ2-1; cdr3_aa: CASSLGTGVSYNEQFF; cdr3_nt: TGTGCCAGCAGTTTAGGGACAGGGGTCTCCTACAATGAGCAGTTCTTC
d_call: NA; clone_size: many; v_call: TRBV10-1; j_call: TRBJ2-3; cdr3_aa: CASSEPGDGTDTQYF; cdr3_nt: TGCGCCAGCAGTGAACCGGGAGACGGCACAGATACGCAGTATTTT
d_call: NA; clone_size: many; v_call: TRBV15; j_call: TRBJ2-7; cdr3_aa: CATSRGRGAHYEQYF; cdr3_nt: TGTGCCACCAGCAGAGGACGGGGGGCTCACTACGAGCAGTACTTC
d_call: NA; clone_size: many; v_call: TRBV6-1; j_call: TRBJ1-2; cdr3_aa: CASSEYRQANYGYTF; cdr3_nt: TGTGCCAGCAGTGAATATCGTCAGGCTAACTATGGCTACACCTTC
d_call: NA; clone_size: many; v_call: TRBV3-1; j_call: TRBJ1-2; cdr3_aa: CASRLHNRGRYTF; cdr3_nt: TGTGCCAGCAGACTTCATAATCGGGGGAGGTACACCTTC
d_call: NA; clone_size: many; v_call: TRBV7-2; j_call: TRBJ2-3; cdr3_aa: CASRLGGHSTDTQYF; cdr3_nt: TGTGCCAGCAGGTTGGGCGGGCATAGCACAGATACGCAGTATTTT
d_call: NA; clone_size: NA; v_call: TRBV30; j_call: TRBJ1-1; cdr3_aa: CAWSKIEGAFF; cdr3_nt: TGTGCCTGGAGTAAGATCGAGGGAGCTTTCTTT
d_call: TRBD2; clone_size: few; v_call: TRBV20-1; j_call: TRBJ2-3; cdr3_aa: CSAVLTSGRAYSTDTQYF; cdr3_nt: TGCAGTGCTGTCCTGACTAGCGGGAGGGCTTATAGCACAGATACGCAGTATTTT
d_call: TRBD1; clone_size: NA; v_call: TRBV7-2; j_call: TRBJ2-3; cdr3_aa: CASSQGTGSTDTQYF; cdr3_nt: TGTGCCAGCAGCCAAGGGACAGGGAGCACAGATACGCAGTATTTT
d_call: TRBD1; clone_size: many; v_call: TRBV28; j_call: TRBJ1-2; cdr3_aa: CASRKDRNYGYTF; cdr3_nt: TGTGCCAGCAGAAAGGACAGGAACTATGGCTACACCTTC
d_call: TRBD2; clone_size: many; v_call: TRBV7-8; j_call: TRBJ2-1; cdr3_aa: CASSSGLAGSYNEQFF; cdr3_nt: TGTGCCAGCAGCTCGGGACTAGCGGGCTCCTACAATGAGCAGTTCTTC
d_call: NA; clone_size: NA; v_call: TRBV19; j_call: TRBJ2-3; cdr3_aa: CASAPPGDTQYF; cdr3_nt: TGTGCCAGTGCCCCTCCAGGGGATACGCAGTATTTT
d_call: NA; clone_size: many; v_call: TRBV7-8; j_call: TRBJ2-5; cdr3_aa: CASSAGQQETQYF; cdr3_nt: TGTGCCAGCAGCGCGGGACAGCAAGAGACCCAGTACTTC
d_call: NA; clone_size: few; v_call: TRBV6-1; j_call: TRBJ2-7; cdr3_aa: CASTPFGFSEQYF; cdr3_nt: TGTGCCAGCACCCCTTTTGGGTTCTCCGAGCAGTACTTC